This T cell receptor (beta chain) emerged from a study of cytotoxic CD8 clonotypes in ibrutinib-treated CLL. For the study at large: On average, around 85,000 productive rearrangements and 255,043 productive templates per sample.

This CDR3 has 14 residues. From germline, CDR1 is SGHVS and CDR2 FNYEAQ. The junction had 3 bases not matched to a gene; V was cut back by 3 bases and J by 3 bases. This clone was seen just once. TCRdb's copy holds only in-frame clones and misses some; the assay was immunoSEQ multiplex PCR. The table has about 30,000 clones, less than 60% seen once; the top ten hold approximately 5%. The receptor's source is a human donor with chronic lymphocytic leukemia. The sequences come from PBMCs, collected before ibrutinib treatment. This rearrangement joins TRBV7-6 to TRBJ2-7; 9 bases align to TRBD1. The CDR3 DNA is TGTGCCAGCAGCTTTGGGACAGGGAGCTACGAGCAGTACTTC. Translated: CASSFGTGSYEQYF.